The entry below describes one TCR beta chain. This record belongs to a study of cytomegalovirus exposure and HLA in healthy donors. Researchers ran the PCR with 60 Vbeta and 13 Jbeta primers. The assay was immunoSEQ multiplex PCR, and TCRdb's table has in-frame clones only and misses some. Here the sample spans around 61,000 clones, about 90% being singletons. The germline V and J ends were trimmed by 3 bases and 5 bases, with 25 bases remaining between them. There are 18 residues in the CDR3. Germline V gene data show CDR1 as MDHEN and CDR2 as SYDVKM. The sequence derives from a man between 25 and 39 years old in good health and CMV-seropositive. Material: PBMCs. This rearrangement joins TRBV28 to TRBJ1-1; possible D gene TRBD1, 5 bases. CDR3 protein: CASSFRREGMGPGTEAFF. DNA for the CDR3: TGTGCCAGCAGTTTTCGGCGGGAAGGAATGGGGCCGGGGACTGAAGCTTTCTTT.